The 19 T cell receptor beta chains below were found in one sample sequenced in a study of T cell changes during pregnancy in multiple sclerosis. Some clones are missing from TCRdb's copy, which holds only in-frame ones; the method was immunoSEQ multiplex PCR. The repertoire consists of 30,000 to 45,000 clones, with around 92% occurring once and the leading ten covering 5% to 6.5%. The sequenced sample was CD8+ T cells from peripheral blood mononuclear cells, obtained in the second trimester of pregnancy. All receptors come from a female donor with multiple sclerosis, enrolled in a pregnancy study.

CDR3 nucleotides: TGCGCCAGCAGCCAATCTGCTAGCAATGAGCAGTTCTTC. Amino acid sequence: CASSQSASNEQFF. The rearrangement joins TRBV4-1 to TRBJ2-1; D is unclear. CDR1 and CDR2 from the germline V gene are MGHRA and YSYEKL. V was pared by 2 bases and J by 6 bases, with 8 bases between. This CDR3 has 13 residues.

V gene TRBV27 combines with J gene TRBJ1-1; D is unresolved. V was pared by 4 bases and J by 3 bases, with 6 bases between. The V gene's germline CDR1 is MNHEY and CDR2 SMNVEV (reference sequence). This CDR3 contains 12 residues. CDR3 sequence: CASSSVDTEAFF. DNA of the CDR3: TGTGCCAGCAGTTCGGTAGACACTGAAGCTTTCTTT.

The V and J genes are TRBV10-3 and TRBJ1-2; D unclear. Deletions cut 7 bases from V and 3 bases from J, with 15 bases between. Germline CDR1 ENHRY, CDR2 SYGVKD. This CDR3 has 14 residues. CDR3 region: CAIMEEGNHYGYTF. CDR3 in DNA: TGTGCCATCATGGAGGAGGGTAACCACTATGGCTACACCTTC.

J is TRBJ2-2 and V is TRBV27; 8 nucleotides match TRBD2. The ends lost 10 bases at V and 6 bases at J; junction bases unmatched: 10. Germline V gene sequence: CDR1 MNHEY, CDR2 SMNVEV (reference sequence). CDR3 length: 14 amino acids. The CDR3 DNA sequence: TGTGCCACCGCCCCCGGGGGGGGCCCCGGGGAGCTGTTTTTT. This encodes CATAPGGGPGELFF.

The gene calls are TRBV28 and TRBJ1-2, with D perhaps TRBD1 (6 bases). Germline V gene lookup returns CDR1 MDHEN and CDR2 SYDVKM. This CDR3 spans 14 amino acids. V gave up 3 bases and J gave up 4 bases, with 12 bases separating them. The CDR3 region is CASSFGGMGYGYTF. CDR3 bases: TGTGCCAGCAGTTTTGGGGGCATGGGCTATGGCTACACCTTC.

The V gene is TRBV29-1, the J gene TRBJ2-1; TRBD1 agrees at 9 bases. Germline V gene data show CDR1 as SQVTM and CDR2 as ANQGSEA. This CDR3 is 14 amino acids long. The V gene end was trimmed by 3 bases and the J gene end by 0 bases; junction bases not matched to a gene: 0. Here the CDR3 DNA reads TGCAGCGTTGAGACAGGGGGCTCCTACAATGAGCAGTTCTTC. Its protein product is CSVETGGSYNEQFF.

The chain recombines TRBV4-2 with TRBJ2-7; 10 bases match TRBD2. J gave up 2 bases and V 0 bases, and 7 bases lay outside the gene matches. The CDR3 runs 17 residues. The germline CDR1 and CDR2 sequences are LGHNA and YNFKEQ. As DNA, the CDR3 is TGTGCCAGCAGCCAAGATGGTCTAGCGGGGGCTGCCTACGAGCAGTACTTC. It codes for CASSQDGLAGAAYEQYF.

This clone showed up just once. This chain connects TRBV5-6 to TRBJ2-4, with D possibly being TRBD1 (6 bases). The CDR3 consists of 12 residues. Deletions cut 3 bases from V and 14 bases from J, with 15 bases between. The germline V gene encodes CDR1 SGHDT and CDR2 YYEEEE. The CDR3 is CASSSQQGLKYF. The CDR3 DNA reads TGTGCCAGCAGCTCACAACAGGGTCTAAAGTACTTC.

V and J are TRBV30 and TRBJ1-2; 11 nucleotides align to TRBD1. Trimming removed 4 bases from V and 6 bases from J; junction bases left unmatched: 4. This CDR3 spans 13 amino acids. Germline lookup yields CDR1 GTSNPN and CDR2 SVGIG (reference sequence). The CDR3: CAWTPGQGDGYTF. The CDR3 DNA reads as TGTGCCTGGACCCCGGGACAGGGGGATGGCTACACCTTC.

The rearrangement links TRBV19 to TRBJ2-6; no reliable D call. Between the trimmed V and J ends, which lost 5 bases and 3 bases, there was a span of 11 bases. CDR1 and CDR2 (germline): LNHDA, SQIVND (reference sequence). The CDR3 is 15 residues long. CDR3: CASSRVISGANVLTF. The CDR3 bases are TGTGCCAGTAGTCGTGTGATTAGTGGGGCCAACGTCCTGACTTTC.

This chain's CDR3 is CASSLRGLSTDTQYF. For the CDR3, the DNA is TGTGCCAGCAGCTTACGGGGACTCAGCACAGATACGCAGTATTTT. The chain carries TRBV5-4 and TRBJ2-3; D may be TRBD2 (6 bases). Trimming removed 2 bases from V and 0 bases from J, with 10 bases in between. Germline CDR1 reads SGHNT; CDR2 reads YYREEE (reference sequence). The CDR3 has 15 amino acids.

The chain links TRBV29-1 to TRBJ1-3; the D gene is possibly TRBD1 (5 bases). This CDR3 comprises 15 residues. With 7 bases removed from V and 0 bases from J, the gap between germline ends came to 16 bases. Germline V gives CDR1 SQVTM, CDR2 ANQGSEA. CDR3 bases: TGCAGCGCCCGGGGGGTGGGGACCTCTGGAAACACCATATATTTT. Amino acid sequence: CSARGVGTSGNTIYF. Based on the CDR3 plus reference TRBV29-1 and TRBJ1-3, the full variable domain is SAVISQKPSRDICQRGTSLTIQCQVDSQVTMMFWYRQQPGQSLTLIATANQGSEATYESGFVIDKFPISRPNLTFSTLTVSNMSPEDSSIYLCSARGVGTSGNTIYFGEGSWLTVV.

The rearrangement joins TRBV27 to TRBJ2-7; 8 bases map to TRBD1. V lost 3 bases to trimming and J lost 5 bases; unmatched junction nucleotides: 0. This CDR3 has 12 residues. The germline gives CDR1 MNHEY, CDR2 SMNVEV (reference sequence). CDR3 sequence (DNA): TGTGCCAGCAGTTTGACAGGGGACGAGCAGTACTTC. Its translation is CASSLTGDEQYF.

The chain combines TRBV5-6 with TRBJ1-5, with no clear D. V dropped 4 bases and J dropped 1 base, with 12 bases sitting between them. Germline CDR1 is SGHDT and CDR2 is YYEEEE. The CDR3 consists of 15 residues. CDR3: CASSHGVGSNQPQHF. Written as DNA, the CDR3 is TGTGCCAGCAGCCACGGGGTGGGCAGCAATCAGCCCCAGCATTTT.

The rearrangement joins TRBV9 to TRBJ1-1, with TRBD1 as a possible D gene (6 bases). Trimming removed 3 bases from V and 0 bases from J, with 9 bases in between. Germline V gene data show CDR1 as SGDLS and CDR2 as YYNGEE. This CDR3 is 14 amino acids long. CDR3 sequence: CASSAGQMNTEAFF. The CDR3 nucleotides read TGTGCCAGCAGCGCGGGACAAATGAACACTGAAGCTTTCTTT. Full variable domain (remainder filled in from reference TRBV9 and TRBJ1-1): DSGVTQTPKHLITATGQRVTLRCSPRSGDLSVYWYQQSLDQGLQFLIQYYNGEERAKGNILERFSAQQFPDLHSELNLSSLELGDSALYFCASSAGQMNTEAFFGQGTRLTVV.

V and J are TRBV4-3 and TRBJ2-4; maybe TRBD2 (6 bases). This CDR3 region has 15 residues. V lost 0 bases and J 6 bases, leaving 12 bases between the germline ends. Per germline, CDR1 LGHNA and CDR2 YSLEER. CDR3 in amino acids: CASSQDRGSGNIQYF. For the CDR3, the DNA is TGCGCCAGCAGCCAAGATCGGGGTAGCGGAAACATTCAGTACTTC.

The CDR3 is CASSSLIASQETQYF. Here the CDR3 DNA reads TGTGCCAGCAGCTCCCTAATCGCATCCCAAGAGACCCAGTACTTC. This rearrangement joins TRBV7-9 to TRBJ2-5; no reliable D call. Germline V gene data show CDR1 as SEHNR and CDR2 as FQNEAQ (reference sequence). CDR3 length: 15 amino acids. V dropped 4 bases and J dropped 1 base, with 13 bases sitting between them.

The V and J genes are TRBV6-1 and TRBJ2-2, with 9 bases identical to TRBD2. The CDR3 has 18 amino acids. V dropped 1 base and J dropped 2; count of bases not matched to a gene: 8. Germline V gives CDR1 MNHNS, CDR2 SASEGT. The chain's CDR3 is CASSEEYTSGLNTGELFF. CDR3 in DNA: TGTGCCAGCAGTGAAGAATATACTAGCGGGCTAAACACCGGGGAGCTGTTTTTT.

This clone was seen a few times. The chain recombines TRBV7-2 with TRBJ1-1; D is ambiguous. The V gene lost 7 bases and the J gene lost 4 bases, with 10 bases spanning the gap. Germline V gives CDR1 SGHTA, CDR2 FQGNSA. This CDR3 is 12 amino acids long. The CDR3 DNA follows: TGTGCCAGCATCCAGGTGGGCACTGAAGCTTTCTTT. It codes for CASIQVGTEAFF.